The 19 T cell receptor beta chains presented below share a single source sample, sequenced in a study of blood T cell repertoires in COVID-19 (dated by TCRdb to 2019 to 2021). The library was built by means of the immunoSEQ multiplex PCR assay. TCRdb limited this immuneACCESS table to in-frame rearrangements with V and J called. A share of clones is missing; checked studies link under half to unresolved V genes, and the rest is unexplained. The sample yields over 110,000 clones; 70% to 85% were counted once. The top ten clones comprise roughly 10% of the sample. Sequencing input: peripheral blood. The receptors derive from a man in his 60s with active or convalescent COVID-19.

The CDR3 region has the DNA TGTGCCAGCAAACAACTAGCGGGGGACACAGATACGCAGTATTTT. This codes for CASKQLAGDTDTQYF. The chain couples TRBV7-2 to TRBJ2-3; 11 bases align to TRBD2. Germline V gene sequence: CDR1 SGHTA, CDR2 FQGNSA. This CDR3 has 15 residues. V lost 7 bases and J lost 2; bases outside the gene matches: 5.

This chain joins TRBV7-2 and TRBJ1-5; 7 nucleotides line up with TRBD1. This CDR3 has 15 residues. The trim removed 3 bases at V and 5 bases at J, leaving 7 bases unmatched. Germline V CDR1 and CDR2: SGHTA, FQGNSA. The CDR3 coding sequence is TGTGCCAGCAGCTTGGACAGGCCCAGCGATCAGCCCCAGCATTTT. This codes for CASSLDRPSDQPQHF.

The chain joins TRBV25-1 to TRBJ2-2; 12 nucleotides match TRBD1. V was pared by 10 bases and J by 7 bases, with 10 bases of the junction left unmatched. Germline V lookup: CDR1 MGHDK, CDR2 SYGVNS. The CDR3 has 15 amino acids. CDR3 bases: TGTGCCACCAGGTCGGGACAGGGGGCGGTCGGGGAGCTGTTTTTT. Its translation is CATRSGQGAVGELFF.

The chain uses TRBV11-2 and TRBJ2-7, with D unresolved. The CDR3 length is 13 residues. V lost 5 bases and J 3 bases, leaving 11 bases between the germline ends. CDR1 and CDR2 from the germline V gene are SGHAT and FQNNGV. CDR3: CASSTTSGYEQYV. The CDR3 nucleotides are TGTGCCAGCAGCACCACCTCGGGCTACGAGCAGTACGTC.

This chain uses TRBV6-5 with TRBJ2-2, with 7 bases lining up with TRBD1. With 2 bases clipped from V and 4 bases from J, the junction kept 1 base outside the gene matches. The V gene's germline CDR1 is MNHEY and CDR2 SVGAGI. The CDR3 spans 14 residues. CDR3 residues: CASSYDRATGELFF. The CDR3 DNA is TGTGCCAGCAGTTACGACAGGGCCACCGGGGAGCTGTTTTTT.

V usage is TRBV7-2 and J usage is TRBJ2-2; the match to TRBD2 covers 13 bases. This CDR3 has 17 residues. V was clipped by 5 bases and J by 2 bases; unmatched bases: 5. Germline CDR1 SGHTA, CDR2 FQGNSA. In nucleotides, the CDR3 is TGTGCCAGCAGCCTGTCGGGACTAGCGGGAAACACCGGGGAGCTGTTTTTT. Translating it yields CASSLSGLAGNTGELFF.

CDR3 bases: TGTGCCAGCAGTCTTTCTAGCATTAATGAGCAGTTCTTC. Its protein product is CASSLSSINEQFF. The chain combines TRBV27 with TRBJ2-1; a weak D match, TRBD2 (5 bases). V was cut by 5 bases and J by 7 bases, with 12 bases left in between. CDR1 and CDR2 (germline): MNHEY, SMNVEV (reference sequence). The CDR3 length is 13 residues.

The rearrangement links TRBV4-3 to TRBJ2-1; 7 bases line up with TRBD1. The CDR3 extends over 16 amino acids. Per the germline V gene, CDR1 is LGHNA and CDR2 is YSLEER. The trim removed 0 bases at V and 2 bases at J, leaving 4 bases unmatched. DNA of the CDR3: TGCGCCAGCAGCCAAGATGGGACAGATACCTACAATGAGCAGTTCTTC. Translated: CASSQDGTDTYNEQFF.

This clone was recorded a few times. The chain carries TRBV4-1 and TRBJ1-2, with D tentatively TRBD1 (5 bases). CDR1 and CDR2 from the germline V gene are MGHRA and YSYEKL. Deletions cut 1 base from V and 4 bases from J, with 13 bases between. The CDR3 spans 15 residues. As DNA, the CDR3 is TGCGCCAGCAGCCAAGGGAAGGGAGGGACCTATGGCTACACCTTC. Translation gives CASSQGKGGTYGYTF.

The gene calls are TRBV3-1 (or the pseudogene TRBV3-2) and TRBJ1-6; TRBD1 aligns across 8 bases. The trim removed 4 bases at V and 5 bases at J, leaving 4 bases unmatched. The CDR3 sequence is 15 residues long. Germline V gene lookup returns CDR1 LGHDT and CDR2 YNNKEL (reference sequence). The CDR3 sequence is CASSRDRHNNSPLHF. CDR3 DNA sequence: TGTGCCAGCAGCCGGGACAGGCACAATAATTCACCCCTCCACTTT.

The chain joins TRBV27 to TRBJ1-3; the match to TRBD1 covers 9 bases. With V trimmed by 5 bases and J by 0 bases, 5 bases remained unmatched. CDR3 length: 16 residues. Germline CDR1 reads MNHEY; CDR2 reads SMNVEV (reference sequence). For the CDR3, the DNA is TGTGCCAGCAGTGGGACAGGGCCATACTCTGGAAACACCATATATTTT. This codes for CASSGTGPYSGNTIYF.

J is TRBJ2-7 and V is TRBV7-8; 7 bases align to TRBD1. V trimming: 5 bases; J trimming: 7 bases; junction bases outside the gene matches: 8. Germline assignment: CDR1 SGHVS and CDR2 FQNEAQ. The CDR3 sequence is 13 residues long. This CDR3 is CASSRRQGIEQYF. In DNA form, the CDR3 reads TGTGCCAGCAGCCGCCGACAGGGAATAGAGCAGTACTTC.

DNA of the CDR3: TGTGCCAGCAGCCTGGGGACAGGGTCCTACGAGCAGTACTTC. Its protein is CASSLGTGSYEQYF. The chain links TRBV14 to TRBJ2-7; 9 bases are a match to TRBD1. Germline values: CDR1 SGHDN, CDR2 FVKESK. V shed 4 bases, J shed 1 base, and the junction held 2 bases outside the gene matches. CDR3 length equals 14 residues.

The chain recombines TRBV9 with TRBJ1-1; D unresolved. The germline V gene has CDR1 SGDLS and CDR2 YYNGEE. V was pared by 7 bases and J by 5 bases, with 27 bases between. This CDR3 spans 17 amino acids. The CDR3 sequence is CASAPRSLWGGSTEAFF. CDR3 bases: TGTGCCAGCGCCCCCCGGTCCCTGTGGGGAGGATCGACTGAAGCTTTCTTT.

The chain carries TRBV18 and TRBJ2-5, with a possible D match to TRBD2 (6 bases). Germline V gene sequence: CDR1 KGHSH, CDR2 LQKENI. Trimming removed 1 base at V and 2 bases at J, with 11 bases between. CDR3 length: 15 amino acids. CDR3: CASSPQSGRQETQYF. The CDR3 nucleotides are TGTGCCAGCTCACCACAAAGCGGGCGGCAAGAGACCCAGTACTTC.

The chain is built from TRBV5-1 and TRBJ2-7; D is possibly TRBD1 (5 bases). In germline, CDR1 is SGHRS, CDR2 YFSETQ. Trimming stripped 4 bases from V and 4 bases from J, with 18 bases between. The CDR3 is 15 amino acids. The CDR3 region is CASSTNWGSGYEQYF. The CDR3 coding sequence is TGCGCCAGCAGCACAAATTGGGGCTCTGGATACGAGCAGTACTTC.

CDR3 nucleotides: TGTGCCAGCAGCTCCAGGGACAGGGCTAACTATGGCTACACCTTC. It is translated as CASSSRDRANYGYTF. The gene calls are TRBV7-2 and TRBJ1-2; 9 bases match TRBD1. CDR1 and CDR2 from the germline V gene are SGHTA and FQGNSA. J lost 0 bases, V lost 4 bases, and 3 bases had no gene match. The CDR3 has 15 residues.

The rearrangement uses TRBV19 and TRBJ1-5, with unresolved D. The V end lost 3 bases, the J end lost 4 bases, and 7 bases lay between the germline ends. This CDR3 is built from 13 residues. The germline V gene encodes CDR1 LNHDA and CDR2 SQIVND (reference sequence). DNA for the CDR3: TGTGCCAGTAGTATGACGGGTAATCAGCCCCAGCATTTT. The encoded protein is CASSMTGNQPQHF.

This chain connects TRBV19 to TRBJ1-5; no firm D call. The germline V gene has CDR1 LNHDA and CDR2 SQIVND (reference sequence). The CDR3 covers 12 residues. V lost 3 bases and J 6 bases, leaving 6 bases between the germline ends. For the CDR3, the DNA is TGTGCCAGTAGTATCGAGGCTCAGCCCCAGCATTTT. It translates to CASSIEAQPQHF. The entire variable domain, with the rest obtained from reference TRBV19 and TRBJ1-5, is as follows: DGGITQSPKYLFRKEGQNVTLSCEQNLNHDAMYWYRQDPGQGLRLIYYSQIVNDFQKGDIAEGYSVSREKKESFPLTVTSAQKNPTAFYLCASSIEAQPQHFGDGTRLSIL.